This T cell receptor (beta chain) was captured in a study of T cells in Graves' hyperthyroidism and ophthalmopathy. Note on this clonotype: This may be a read error, as it is one base from a much larger clone.

When ophthalmopathy did not progress within 18 months, Graves' hyperthyroidism was considered stable. Germline V lookup: CDR1 SGHRS, CDR2 YFSETQ. V lost 0 bases and J lost 11, with 12 bases in between. The CDR3 is 14 amino acids. The CDR3 regions of TCR beta were amplified from RNA transcripts. Primed by the HTBI set, a first-round RT-PCR was run on the TCR CDR3. TCRdb reprocessed the multiplex PCR reads via MiXCR and lists one record per CDR3 protein. This table holds roughly 840,000 distinct CDR3 sequences, 35% to 45% found once. Sequenced input: blood. This sequence was found in a young man with Graves' hyperthyroidism. The V and J genes are TRBV5-1 and TRBJ2-6; D gene unclear. The CDR3 loop is CASSLGSSADVLTF. In nucleotides, the CDR3 is TGCGCCAGCAGCTTGGGGTCGTCCGCCGACGTCCTGACTTTC.